The present T cell receptor (beta chain) was sequenced within a study of T cell responses to AZD1222 COVID-19 vaccine. Concerning this clone: As yet, its antigen is unknown.

This CDR3 spans 13 amino acids. Germline lookup yields CDR1 SNHLY and CDR2 FYNNEI. The V gene lost 4 bases and the J gene lost 7 bases, with 8 bases spanning the gap. Broader study findings: In a largely white British group with more females than males, clonal diversity was possibly underestimated. Nearly half of the spike-specific TCRs reportedly recognize variant regions that carry no mutations. Recipients of two AZD1222 doses showed rising Spike-specific TCR breadth and depth. Seropositive AZD1222 recipients at baseline numbered only five or six.

Libraries were prepared by immunoSEQ multiplex PCR; TCRdb keeps only in-frame clonotypes and omits some of them. This sample carries some 180,000 clones, around 94% of them seen once, and the ten largest clones take about 10%. The TCR was taken from an adult in good health. The chain couples TRBV2 to TRBJ1-6; D gene uncertain. This material consisted of peripheral blood, taken on day 0 of AZD1222 vaccination. Here the CDR3 DNA reads TGTGCCAGCAGTGCCAGCTTCAATTCACCCCTCCACTTT. This encodes CASSASFNSPLHF.